This record covers a single T cell receptor beta chain. This entry is derived from a study of blood T cell repertoires in COVID-19. The V gene lost 5 bases and the J gene lost 1 base, with 7 bases spanning the gap. The CDR3 runs to 13 residues. The germline V gene encodes CDR1 SGHVS and CDR2 FNYEAQ. Authors' analysis steps: Reference gene primers were amplified, and this amplification served to estimate nucleated cell counts. Method: immunoSEQ multiplex PCR; TCRdb's copy keeps in-frame clones and lacks some. The DNA was the basis for D and trimming; V, J and clone size are from that table. In the table there are 200,000 to 300,000 clones, over 80% of which are singletons.

The specimen was peripheral blood. This TCR was recovered from a woman aged 60-75 years with active or convalescent COVID-19. The chain has TRBV7-6 and TRBJ2-3; D perhaps matches TRBD2 (6 bases). The DNA of the CDR3 is TGTGCCAGCAGCCGACTAGGCACAGATACGCAGTATTTT. Protein sequence: CASSRLGTDTQYF. Drawing the rest from reference TRBV7-6 and TRBJ2-3, the complete variable domain is GAGVSQSPRYKVTKRGQDVALRCDPISGHVSLYWYRQALGQGPEFLTYFNYEAQQDKSGLPNDRFSAERPEGSISTLTIQRTEQRDSAMYRCASSRLGTDTQYFGPGTRLTVL.